This record concerns one T cell receptor (beta chain) sequence. These data come from a study of cytomegalovirus exposure and HLA in healthy donors. Study information: A subsequent analysis stated that the roughly 120 validation repertoires were run on the same platform as the 650 to 850 first-cohort repertoires.

The CDR3 spans 14 residues. Trimming removed 3 bases at V and 0 bases at J, with 8 bases between. Per the germline V gene, CDR1 is MGHRA and CDR2 is YSYEKL. Some clones are missing from TCRdb's copy, which holds only in-frame ones; the method was immunoSEQ multiplex PCR. The sample has roughly 98,000 clones, 70% to 90% seen once. This chain connects TRBV4-1 to TRBJ1-2, with D perhaps TRBD1 (5 bases). Sequenced material: PBMCs. This receptor was obtained from a woman aged 25-40 years in good health and CMV-seronegative. CDR3 coding DNA: TGCGCCAGCAGCCAGGACATTACTAACTATGGCTACACCTTC. Protein sequence: CASSQDITNYGYTF.